This note documents a single TCR beta chain sequence. What it binds is not known. One end of the junction varies from germline; a read error may be responsible. This sample is part of a study of OX40 agonist ivuxolimab in advanced cancers. For the study at large: Of the participants, approximately 38% had some prior anti-PD-1, anti-PD-L1 or anti-CTLA-4 therapy, which was allowed.

The CDR3 is made up of 16 amino acids. Germline assignment: CDR1 SSHAT and CDR2 FNYEAQ (reference sequence). General study findings and limits: Both CD4+ and CD8+ T cell populations in blood had undergone clonal expansion by week 6 at 0.1 to 3.0 mg/kg.

Method: immunoSEQ multiplex PCR; TCRdb's copy keeps in-frame clones and lacks some. The data contain around 75,000 clones, approximately 89% of them singletons. The starting material was CD4+ or CD8+ T cells sorted from blood, obtained in a trial of the OX40 agonist ivuxolimab. The chain carries TRBV7-7 and TRBJ2-2; 9 bases agree with TRBD1. This clonotype was obtained from an adult with an advanced solid tumor such as melanoma, head and neck, liver or kidney cancer. The CDR3 reads CASSPRTGANTGELFF. As DNA, the CDR3 is TGTGCTAGCAGCCCTCGGACAGGGGCGAACACCGGGGAGCTGTTTTTT.